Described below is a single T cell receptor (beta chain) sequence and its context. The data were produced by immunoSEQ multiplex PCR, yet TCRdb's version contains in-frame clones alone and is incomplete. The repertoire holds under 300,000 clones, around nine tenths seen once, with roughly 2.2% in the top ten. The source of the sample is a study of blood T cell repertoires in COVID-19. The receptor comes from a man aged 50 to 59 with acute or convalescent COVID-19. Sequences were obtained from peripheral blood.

CDR3 sequence (DNA): TGTGCCAGCTCGGTTGGATCTAGCGGGGTCTACGAGCAGTACTTC. This translates into CASSVGSSGVYEQYF. The chain combines TRBV18 with TRBJ2-7; 9 positions agree with TRBD2. Germline trimming cut 6 bases from V and 3 bases from J; bases unmatched to any gene: 9. Germline V gene sequence: CDR1 KGHSH, CDR2 LQKENI. This CDR3 has 15 residues.